These 30 T cell receptor beta chains came from one sample sequenced in a study of ipilimumab plus nivolumab after autologous stem cell transplantation. Profiling relied on immunoSEQ multiplex PCR, and the TCRdb table lists in-frame clones only, not all of them. The sample has tens of thousands of clones; 85% to 95% are singletons. The specimen comprised PBMCs, sampled in a trial of ipilimumab plus nivolumab as post-transplant consolidation. The receptor set was obtained from a male donor with multiple myeloma.

The chain couples TRBV20-1 to TRBJ2-1; D is ambiguous. The CDR3 covers 11 residues. The V end lost 2 bases, the J end lost 9 bases, and 8 bases lay between the germline ends. The germline V gene has CDR1 DFQATT and CDR2 SNEGSKA (reference sequence). The DNA for the CDR3 is TGCAGTGCTAGAAGAGATGGTGAGCAGTTCTTC. The encoded protein is CSARRDGEQFF.

V gene TRBV5-4 combines with J gene TRBJ2-5; TRBD1 agrees at 8 bases. The V and J ends lost 3 bases and 5 bases, in that order; junction bases with no gene match: 6. The CDR3 loop spans 14 amino acids. CDR1 SGHNT and CDR2 YYREEE come from the germline V gene (reference sequence). The CDR3, as DNA: TGTGCCAGCAGCTCGAGACAGGGGAGGGAGACCCAGTACTTC. This translates into CASSSRQGRETQYF.

The chain links TRBV19 to TRBJ2-1, with D possibly TRBD1 on 6 matching bases. V lost 0 bases, J lost 6 bases, and 9 bases lay in between. This CDR3 is built from 14 residues. Germline V gene lookup returns CDR1 LNHDA and CDR2 SQIVND (reference sequence). The CDR3 DNA reads TGTGCCAGTAGTATAGACAGGGGTTCCAATGAGCAGTTCTTC. Translating it yields CASSIDRGSNEQFF.

V is TRBV21-1 and J is TRBJ2-7; the table assigns TRBD2, which was not confirmed against the DNA. TRBV21-1 is a pseudogene segment. This CDR3 comprises 14 residues. The CDR3, as DNA: TGTGCCAGCAGCAGCAGGCGCGGGGTCTACGAGCAGTACTTC. Its translation: CASSSRRGVYEQYF.

This sequence joins TRBV9 and TRBJ2-3; TRBD1 is a possible D gene (6 bases). Germline V gives CDR1 SGDLS, CDR2 YYNGEE. The CDR3 has 14 amino acids. Trimming took off 2 bases at V and 5 bases at J, with 12 bases between the two ends. In DNA form, the CDR3 reads TGTGCCAGCAGCGTCGGGACACGAATAGATACGCAGTATTTT. Translated: CASSVGTRIDTQYF.

V usage is TRBV28 and J usage is TRBJ2-7; possibly TRBD1 for D (5 bases). CDR1 MDHEN and CDR2 SYDVKM come from the germline V gene. This CDR3 has 12 residues. Trimming took off 5 bases at V and 12 bases at J, with 17 bases between the two ends. The CDR3 bases are TGTGCCAGCAGTAATATACAGGATACCCTGTACTTC. Its protein is CASSNIQDTLYF. Supplemented by reference TRBV28 and TRBJ2-7, the full variable domain reads DVKVTQSSRYLVKRTGEKVFLECVQDMDHENMFWYRQDPGLGLRLIYFSYDVKMKEKGDIPEGYSVSREKKERFSLILESASTNQTSMYLCASSNIQDTLYFGPGTRLTVT.

V usage is TRBV9 and J usage is TRBJ2-7; a weak D match, TRBD2 (5 bases). CDR1 SGDLS and CDR2 YYNGEE come from the germline V gene. This CDR3 has 15 amino acids. V was cut by 4 bases and J by 5 bases, with 19 bases left in between. The CDR3 DNA follows: TGTGCCAGCAGCACTTCGGGGTGGGGATCCGACGAGCAGTACTTC. Amino acid sequence: CASSTSGWGSDEQYF.

The chain employs TRBV6-5 and TRBJ1-4; D is unresolved. Germline CDR1 MNHEY, CDR2 SVGAGI. Trimming removed 0 bases from V and 7 bases from J, with 15 bases in between. This CDR3 comprises 16 residues. The CDR3 DNA reads TGTGCCAGCAGTTACTCGTATTTTCGGGTTGGTGAAAAACTGTTTTTT. Its translation: CASSYSYFRVGEKLFF.

This rearrangement joins TRBV6-6 to TRBJ1-5; 8 nucleotides agree with TRBD1. Germline V gene lookup returns CDR1 MNHNY and CDR2 SVGAGI (reference sequence). The CDR3 length is 13 residues. J was trimmed by 4 bases and V by 11 bases; bases with no gene match: 7. CDR3 DNA: TGTGCCGGAGGACAGGGTTTAAATCAGCCCCAGCATTTT. Amino acids: CAGGQGLNQPQHF.

The chain uses TRBV7-8 and TRBJ2-4, with TRBD2 identical over 8 bases. V dropped 5 bases and J dropped 5; count of bases not matched to a gene: 11. The length of the CDR3 is 16 residues. The V gene's germline CDR1 is SGHVS and CDR2 FQNEAQ. CDR3 in DNA: TGTGCCAGCAGCCTCAGCGGGAGAGGGGCCCAAAACATTCAGTACTTC. It codes for CASSLSGRGAQNIQYF.

The chain carries TRBV28 and TRBJ2-2; 7 bases line up with TRBD1. The J segment lost 9 bases and the V segment lost 6 bases, leaving 1 base of the junction unmatched. The CDR3 sequence is 11 residues long. Germline lookup yields CDR1 MDHEN and CDR2 SYDVKM. CDR3 nucleotides: TGTGCCAGCAGACAGGGGTGGGAGCTGTTTTTT. Translation gives CASRQGWELFF.

The chain joins TRBV7-6 to TRBJ2-1; no clear D. The CDR3 is made up of 14 amino acids. Germline V gene lookup returns CDR1 SGHVS and CDR2 FNYEAQ. V lost 1 base and J 1 base, leaving 5 bases between the germline ends. CDR3 in DNA: TGTGCCAGCAGCTTAGACGGATCCTACAATGAGCAGTTCTTC. Translated: CASSLDGSYNEQFF.

The chain is built from TRBV18 and TRBJ2-3; 7 bases are a match to TRBD1. Germline CDR1 is KGHSH and CDR2 is LQKENI. This CDR3 has 16 amino acids. With V trimmed by 3 bases and J by 4 bases, 10 bases remained unmatched. Here the CDR3 DNA reads TGTGCCAGCTCACCCCGGACAGGTCAGAGGGCAGATACGCAGTATTTT. Amino acids: CASSPRTGQRADTQYF.

DNA of the CDR3: TGCGCCAGCAGCCAATCTCAGGGGCGAACTAATGAAAAACTGTTTTTT. This gives the protein CASSQSQGRTNEKLFF. The chain has TRBV4-3 and TRBJ1-4; perhaps TRBD1 as D (6 bases). CDR3 size: 16 residues. Trimming took 2 bases from V and 1 from J, leaving 11 bases between them. Germline V gene data show CDR1 as LGHNA and CDR2 as YSLEER.

V usage is TRBV4-3 and J usage is TRBJ2-3, with D possibly matching TRBD2 (5 bases). Germline V gives CDR1 LGHNA, CDR2 YSLEER. The CDR3 is made up of 15 amino acids. V was clipped by 6 bases and J by 0 bases, with 13 bases between them. CDR3 amino acids: CASSRREASTDTQYF. CDR3 sequence (DNA): TGCGCCAGCAGTAGACGGGAAGCTAGCACAGATACGCAGTATTTT.

This sequence joins TRBV4-1 and TRBJ2-5; possibly TRBD2 for D (6 bases). Trimming left V 1 base short and J 4 bases short, with 10 bases between. This CDR3 is built from 14 residues. Germline V gene data show CDR1 as MGHRA and CDR2 as YSYEKL. In DNA, the CDR3 is TGCGCCAGCAGCCAAGGGTTGCGGGGAGAGACCCAGTACTTC. Its protein product is CASSQGLRGETQYF.

The J gene is TRBJ1-1, the V gene TRBV19; D unclear. V lost 3 bases to trimming and J lost 1 base, with 9 bases between them. This CDR3 contains 14 residues. Germline assignment: CDR1 LNHDA and CDR2 SQIVND (reference sequence). CDR3 nucleotide sequence: TGTGCCAGTAGTATCGGCACCTCGAACACTGAAGCTTTCTTT. Its protein product is CASSIGTSNTEAFF.

The chain joins TRBV9 to TRBJ1-5; D is uncertain. Germline V CDR1 and CDR2: SGDLS, YYNGEE. Trimming cost V 4 bases and J 0 bases, with 11 bases left between them. The CDR3 covers 15 residues. The CDR3 is CASSPHDDSNQPQHF. DNA for the CDR3: TGTGCCAGCAGCCCTCACGATGATAGCAATCAGCCCCAGCATTTT.

The V gene is TRBV7-6, the J gene TRBJ2-1; possible D gene TRBD1, 5 bases. Trimming removed 3 bases at V and 0 bases at J, with 9 bases between. This CDR3 has 15 residues. Germline CDR1 SGHVS, CDR2 FNYEAQ. For the CDR3, the DNA is TGTGCCAGCAGCTTTACAGGTCGCTCCTACAATGAGCAGTTCTTC. It translates to CASSFTGRSYNEQFF.

The chain links TRBV19 to TRBJ1-5, with 7 bases that match TRBD1. Germline V gene sequence: CDR1 LNHDA, CDR2 SQIVND (reference sequence). V trimming: 3 bases; J trimming: 11 bases; junction bases outside the gene matches: 13. This CDR3 comprises 15 residues. The CDR3: CASSMGDRPRGAQHF. For the CDR3, the DNA is TGTGCCAGTAGTATGGGAGACCGACCCAGGGGGGCCCAGCATTTT. Looking up the rest from reference TRBV19 and TRBJ1-5 gives the full variable domain: DGGITQSPKYLFRKEGQNVTLSCEQNLNHDAMYWYRQDPGQGLRLIYYSQIVNDFQKGDIAEGYSVSREKKESFPLTVTSAQKNPTAFYLCASSMGDRPRGAQHFGDGTRLSIL.

The gene calls are TRBV29-1 and TRBJ2-1; 8 nucleotides line up with TRBD2. V was pared by 3 bases and J by 10 bases, with 8 bases of the junction left unmatched. The germline gives CDR1 SQVTM, CDR2 ANQGSEA. The CDR3 consists of 13 residues. CDR3 sequence reads: CSVEELAEGEQFF. The CDR3 nucleotides read TGCAGCGTTGAGGAACTAGCGGAGGGAGAGCAGTTCTTC.

The chain couples TRBV30 to TRBJ1-4; D remains ambiguous. CDR1 and CDR2 from the germline V gene are GTSNPN and SVGIG (reference sequence). CDR3 length: 14 amino acids. The CDR3 DNA reads TGTGCGGGGAGTCTCGGACCAAGAATTGAAAAACTGTTTTTT. Its protein is CAGSLGPRIEKLFF.

The V call is TRBV9, the J call TRBJ2-1, with TRBD2 as a possible D gene (6 bases). The length of the CDR3 is 16 residues. Trimming removed 0 bases at V and 0 bases at J, with 10 bases between. The V gene's germline CDR1 is SGDLS and CDR2 YYNGEE. The CDR3 sequence is CASSVALASSYNEQFF. DNA of the CDR3: TGTGCCAGCAGCGTAGCGCTAGCGAGCTCCTACAATGAGCAGTTCTTC.

This clone was observed a handful of times. V is TRBV7-8 and J is TRBJ2-1; D assignment may be TRBD1 or TRBD2 (5 bases each). V lost 5 bases and J 12 bases, leaving 23 bases between the germline ends. CDR1 SGHVS and CDR2 FQNEAQ come from the germline V gene. The length of the CDR3 is 15 residues. The CDR3 spells CASSPGPHVGPGQFF. The DNA of the CDR3 is TGTGCCAGCAGCCCGGGACCCCACGTTGGGCCTGGGCAGTTCTTC.

This clone was recorded once. The chain combines TRBV5-6 with TRBJ1-3; D unresolved. Trimming left V 4 bases short and J 4 bases short, with 9 bases between. The CDR3 covers 13 residues. From germline, CDR1 is SGHDT and CDR2 YYEEEE. As DNA, the CDR3 is TGTGCCAGCAGCCTCGACCTAGGAAACACCATATATTTT. The encoded protein is CASSLDLGNTIYF.

This chain links TRBV2 with TRBJ2-4; D is perhaps TRBD2 (6 bases). Germline assignment: CDR1 SNHLY and CDR2 FYNNEI. The CDR3 is made up of 15 amino acids. Trimming cost V 5 bases and J 1 base, with 12 bases left between them. The CDR3 sequence: CASSPPGDAKNIQYF. DNA for the CDR3: TGTGCCAGCAGTCCCCCGGGGGATGCCAAAAACATTCAGTACTTC.

This clone was observed once. This sequence joins TRBV7-9 and TRBJ2-7; possibly TRBD1 for D (5 bases). There are 17 residues in the CDR3. Per the germline V gene, CDR1 is SEHNR and CDR2 is FQNEAQ (reference sequence). V was cut by 2 bases and J by 5 bases, with 22 bases left in between. The CDR3 protein is CASSLIIGRELGDEQYF. The CDR3 region has the DNA TGTGCCAGCAGCTTAATCATAGGCAGGGAACTCGGTGACGAGCAGTACTTC.

The rearrangement uses TRBV30 and TRBJ1-1; D may be TRBD1 (6 bases). CDR1 and CDR2 from the germline V gene are GTSNPN and SVGIG (reference sequence). This CDR3 contains 13 residues. Trimming cost V 5 bases and J 3 bases, with 13 bases left between them. In DNA, the CDR3 is TGTGCCTGGGGAGCTCAGGGGTACACTGAAGCTTTCTTT. Amino acids: CAWGAQGYTEAFF.

The V call is TRBV4-2, the J call TRBJ2-3, with no clear D. Germline-derived CDR1 and CDR2 are LGHNA and YNFKEQ. This CDR3 is 15 amino acids long. V lost 0 bases and J 1 base, leaving 8 bases between the germline ends. The CDR3 coding sequence is TGTGCCAGCAGCCAAGATTCCGTCGGCACAGATACGCAGTATTTT. This codes for CASSQDSVGTDTQYF.

The chain links TRBV14 to TRBJ1-4; no clear D gene. V lost 2 bases and J 7 bases, leaving 11 bases between the germline ends. Germline V gene data show CDR1 as SGHDN and CDR2 as FVKESK. The CDR3 runs to 14 residues. CDR3 nucleotide sequence: TGTGCCAGCAGCCAATACCAGGCCGTTGAAAAACTGTTTTTT. Its translation is CASSQYQAVEKLFF.